What follows are 19 T cell receptor beta chains derived from one specimen sequenced in a study of shared clonotypes between healthy human individuals. Profiling relied on immunoSEQ multiplex PCR, and the TCRdb table lists in-frame clones only, not all of them. Of fewer than 1 million clones listed, 90% to 98% were seen once; the top ten hold less than 0.25%. CD45RO-negative cells were positively selected for CCR7, leaving out terminally differentiated effector memory CD45RA+ cells. The sample taken for sequencing was naive CD8+ T cells sorted from blood. The receptor source for this set is a man aged 30 to 45 in good health.

The chain recombines TRBV7-2 with TRBJ2-1, with TRBD1 matching over 10 bases. V gave up 4 bases and J gave up 3 bases; unmatched junction bases: 6. Germline V lookup: CDR1 SGHTA, CDR2 FQGNSA. This CDR3 has 16 amino acids. CDR3 coding DNA: TGTGCCAGCAGCTACTCCTGGACAGGGGGCTACAATGAGCAGTTCTTC. It specifies CASSYSWTGGYNEQFF.

With respect to this clone: At the DNA level, this CDR3 is encoded by other sequences in the same sample as well. This chain joins TRBV27 and TRBJ2-7; no firm D call. Trimming cost V 2 bases and J 1 base, with 6 bases left between them. CDR1 and CDR2 (germline): MNHEY, SMNVEV (reference sequence). CDR3 length: 13 residues. The CDR3 DNA reads as TGTGCCAGCAGTTTAGGCCAGTCCTACGAGCAGTACTTC. It specifies CASSLGQSYEQYF.

This clone was recorded only once. Other nucleotide sequences in the sample specify the same CDR3. The rearrangement uses TRBV28 and TRBJ2-7; D is ambiguous. Germline values: CDR1 MDHEN, CDR2 SYDVKM. This CDR3 contains 12 residues. Trimming pared 3 bases from V and 5 bases from J, leaving 8 bases between. The CDR3 DNA sequence: TGTGCCAGCAGTTTTAGGTTGGACGAGCAGTACTTC. Residues: CASSFRLDEQYF.

The genes are TRBV27 and TRBJ2-7; possible D gene TRBD1, 6 bases. Trimming cost V 5 bases and J 5 bases, with 16 bases left between them. Germline CDR1 is MNHEY and CDR2 is SMNVEV (reference sequence). This CDR3 spans 14 amino acids. CDR3 sequence: CASSPVGGLHEQYF. The CDR3 nucleotides are TGTGCCAGCAGTCCCGTAGGGGGTCTCCACGAGCAGTACTTC.

The chain couples TRBV19 to TRBJ1-2, with D possibly being TRBD1 (5 bases). Germline CDR1 reads LNHDA; CDR2 reads SQIVND (reference sequence). There are 14 residues in the CDR3. The V end lost 3 bases, the J end lost 3 bases, and 11 bases lay between the germline ends. DNA of the CDR3: TGTGCCAGTAGTATCGTCGACAGCGACTATGGCTACACCTTC. Its protein product is CASSIVDSDYGYTF.

The chain recombines TRBV2 with TRBJ2-5; D is possibly TRBD2 (5 bases). Per germline, CDR1 SNHLY and CDR2 FYNNEI. This CDR3 region has 13 residues. The germline V and J ends were trimmed by 7 bases and 5 bases, with 14 bases remaining between them. The CDR3 DNA sequence: TGTGCCAGCAACTCGAGGGTCGACGAGACCCAGTACTTC. The encoded protein is CASNSRVDETQYF.

The V and J genes are TRBV10-3 and TRBJ2-1; D might be TRBD2 (6 bases). Germline values: CDR1 ENHRY, CDR2 SYGVKD. CDR3 length: 17 residues. The germline V and J ends were trimmed by 2 bases and 0 bases, with 14 bases remaining between them. CDR3 nucleotide sequence: TGTGCCATCAGTGAGACCTTAGCGGTCAGCTCCTACAATGAGCAGTTCTTC. Protein sequence: CAISETLAVSSYNEQFF.

The chain joins TRBV27 to TRBJ2-3, with D uncertain. The ends were cut back, 5 bases at V and 4 bases at J, with 16 bases in the middle. This CDR3 region has 15 residues. The germline V gene has CDR1 MNHEY and CDR2 SMNVEV (reference sequence). The CDR3: CASSPTLGISDTQYF. The CDR3 DNA is TGTGCCAGCAGTCCAACTCTAGGGATCTCAGATACGCAGTATTTT.

The chain couples TRBV18 to TRBJ2-1; 9 bases are shared with TRBD2. The CDR3 covers 14 residues. Germline CDR1 and CDR2: KGHSH and LQKENI. The CDR3 region has the DNA TGTGGGGTTGGGACTAGCATCCTCTACAATGAGCAGTTCTTC. This sequence encodes CGVGTSILYNEQFF.

This chain uses TRBV5-1 with TRBJ2-7, with 9 bases lining up with TRBD1. CDR1 SGHRS and CDR2 YFSETQ come from the germline V gene. The CDR3 length is 15 residues. The trim removed 0 bases at V and 5 bases at J, leaving 6 bases unmatched. In nucleotides, the CDR3 is TGCGCCAGCAGCTTGGCCGGGACAGGGCGCCACGAGCAGTACTTC. Encoded protein: CASSLAGTGRHEQYF.

In this sample, this clone turned up once. CDR3 in amino acids: CASSKTRGGELFF. Written as DNA, the CDR3 is TGTGCCAGCAGTAAAACTAGAGGCGGGGAGCTGTTTTTT. The V call is TRBV6-5, the J call TRBJ2-2; perhaps TRBD2 as D (5 bases). This CDR3 is built from 13 residues. V was shortened by 5 bases and J by 7 bases, with 11 bases between the two germline ends. CDR1 and CDR2 from the germline V gene are MNHEY and SVGAGI.

As regards this clone: Other DNA sequences in the sample encode the same CDR3. The V call is TRBV9, the J call TRBJ2-1; 7 bases map to TRBD2. The CDR3 is 14 amino acids. Germline trimming cut 4 bases from V and 6 bases from J; bases unmatched to any gene: 7. Per the germline V gene, CDR1 is SGDLS and CDR2 is YYNGEE. The chain's CDR3 is CASSPRTSSNEQFF. The CDR3 nucleotides are TGTGCCAGCAGCCCCCGGACTAGTAGCAATGAGCAGTTCTTC.

The rearrangement joins TRBV15 to TRBJ2-2; 7 nucleotides line up with TRBD1. V was pared by 2 bases and J by 1 base, with 4 bases of the junction left unmatched. CDR3 length: 16 amino acids. Germline values: CDR1 LNHNV, CDR2 YYDKDF (reference sequence). The CDR3 reads CATSRNRDRNTGELFF. The CDR3 region has the DNA TGTGCCACCAGCAGAAACCGGGACAGGAACACCGGGGAGCTGTTTTTT.

V and J are TRBV19 and TRBJ2-5, with 8 bases matching TRBD1. Germline trimming cut 3 bases from V and 5 bases from J; bases unmatched to any gene: 5. The germline V gene encodes CDR1 LNHDA and CDR2 SQIVND (reference sequence). This CDR3 contains 14 residues. The CDR3 reads CASSIGQGIETQYF. CDR3 sequence (DNA): TGTGCCAGTAGTATCGGACAGGGAATTGAGACCCAGTACTTC.

This clone was observed a few times. The gene calls are TRBV7-2 and TRBJ2-3; TRBD2 agrees at 9 bases. The junction had 3 bases not matched to a gene; V was cut back by 3 bases and J by 5 bases. The CDR3 covers 14 residues. Germline V lookup: CDR1 SGHTA, CDR2 FQGNSA. The CDR3 sequence: CASSFALAGDTQYF. DNA for the CDR3: TGTGCCAGCAGCTTCGCACTAGCGGGAGATACGCAGTATTTT.

This chain links TRBV7-9 with TRBJ2-5; D is uncertain. CDR3 length: 14 residues. Looked up from germline, CDR1 is SEHNR and CDR2 is FQNEAQ (reference sequence). The germline V and J ends were trimmed by 3 bases and 2 bases, with 10 bases remaining between them. The CDR3 DNA sequence: TGTGCCAGCAGCTTTACGTCGTCGCAAGAGACCCAGTACTTC. Translated, it gives CASSFTSSQETQYF.

The V call is TRBV6-5, the J call TRBJ2-1, with 7 bases identical to TRBD2. The CDR3 runs 16 residues. Germline CDR1 is MNHEY and CDR2 is SVGAGI. V lost 0 bases, J lost 5 bases, and 7 bases stayed unmatched. CDR3 in amino acids: CASSYSGGGPHNEQFF. CDR3 nucleotide sequence: TGTGCCAGCAGTTACTCTGGGGGAGGGCCCCACAATGAGCAGTTCTTC.

The chain combines TRBV23-1 with TRBJ2-7, with 7 bases that match TRBD1. TRBV23-1 is recorded as an ORF, its role being uncertain. Trimming at V came to 4 bases and at J to 1 base, leaving 4 bases not matched to a gene. The CDR3 totals 14 residues. CDR3 sequence: CASSLDRTSYEQYF. The CDR3 nucleotides read TGCGCCAGCAGTCTGGACAGGACTTCCTACGAGCAGTACTTC.

About this clone: The sample has other DNA sequences that encode this CDR3 too. V and J are TRBV6-5 and TRBJ2-1, with D perhaps assigned TRBD1 or TRBD2 (5 bases each). CDR3 length: 12 amino acids. V was clipped by 3 bases and J by 9 bases, with 9 bases between them. In germline, CDR1 is MNHEY, CDR2 SVGAGI. The CDR3 DNA follows: TGTGCCAGCAGTTATTGGGGGAGTGAGCAGTTCTTC. Protein sequence: CASSYWGSEQFF.